This T cell receptor beta chain was sequenced in a study of molecular identifiers for immune sequencing clone quantification. Both previously described methods and listed TCR primers were employed to make bulk TCR libraries. TCRdb called the PCR reads again in MiXCR, with one record for every CDR3 protein. The table shows thousands of distinct CDR3 sequences, with 16% occurring only once. This CDR3 spans 15 amino acids. This clonotype is classed as medium-sized (0.01 to 0.1%). A junction boundary mismatches the germline segment, possibly from a read error. Libraries of naive CD8 T cells were made from approximately 20,000 to 1,000,000 sorted cells. They used 10%, 30% or 50% RNA. Isolation of naive CD8 T cells was achieved by sorting on a CD8+CD4-CCR7+CD45RA+ phenotype.

V usage is TRBV5-3 and J usage is TRBJ2-2, with D maybe TRBD2 (6 bases). TRBV5-3 is treated as an ORF (open reading frame) with a function not yet certain. Source material: naive CD8+ T cells from blood, with Jurkat cell RNA spiked in. Subset reported: FACS-sorted CD8+CD4-CCR7+CD45RA+ naive T cells. The TCR was taken from a human donor in good health. Some libraries in this study had Jurkat cell RNA spiked in. The CDR3 DNA is TGTGCCAGCTCCGGGACTGGAGAGAACACCGGGCAGCTCTACTTT. Encoded protein: CASSGTGENTGQLYF.